The next 18 T cell receptor beta chains were all read from a single sample in a study of blood T cell repertoires in COVID-19. Measured with immunoSEQ multiplex PCR; TCRdb has only the in-frame clones, and not every one. The table lists 500,000 to 600,000 clones, less than 90% of them singletons. Sequencing used peripheral blood. These receptors were obtained from a woman aged 45 to 65 with COVID-19, enrolled during active disease.

Turning to this clone: The sample contains more than one DNA sequence encoding this CDR3. The chain has TRBV9 and TRBJ2-3; D is unclear. The V gene lost 0 bases and the J gene lost 2 bases, with 4 bases spanning the gap. Per germline, CDR1 SGDLS and CDR2 YYNGEE. The CDR3 runs 13 residues. The CDR3 spells CASSVGITDTQYF. For the CDR3, the DNA is TGTGCCAGCAGCGTAGGTATCACAGATACGCAGTATTTT.

V and J are TRBV5-5 and TRBJ1-5, with 8 bases matching TRBD1. The V segment lost 4 bases and the J segment 5 bases; nucleotides outside the gene matches: 2. The CDR3 runs 13 residues. Germline V gene lookup returns CDR1 SGHKS and CDR2 YYEKEE (reference sequence). In DNA, the CDR3 is TGTGCCAGCAGCCTGACAGGGGATCAGCCCCAGCATTTT. It is translated as CASSLTGDQPQHF.

The chain is built from TRBV3-1 (or the pseudogene TRBV3-2) and TRBJ2-2; TRBD1 is a possible D gene (6 bases). Looked up from germline, CDR1 is LGHDT and CDR2 is YNNKEL (reference sequence). The V end lost 5 bases, the J end lost 5 bases, and 15 bases lay between the germline ends. The CDR3 runs 15 residues. The CDR3 protein is CASSIQGYGTGELFF. As DNA, the CDR3 is TGTGCCAGCAGCATACAGGGATATGGGACCGGGGAGCTGTTTTTT.

In the case of this clone: Other nucleotide sequences from this sample produce the same CDR3. The chain carries TRBV9 and TRBJ1-1; no reliable D call. The germline V gene has CDR1 SGDLS and CDR2 YYNGEE. V lost 0 bases and J lost 1, with 7 bases in between. The length of the CDR3 is 14 residues. The CDR3 region has the DNA TGTGCCAGCAGCGTAGGGTTGAGGAACACTGAAGCTTTCTTT. Amino acids: CASSVGLRNTEAFF.

The V gene is TRBV6-5, the J gene TRBJ1-1; D might be TRBD1 (6 bases). The CDR3 runs 12 residues. CDR1 and CDR2 (germline): MNHEY, SVGAGI. V lost 2 bases and J lost 11, with 12 bases in between. In DNA form, the CDR3 reads TGTGCCAGCAGTTACGGGGGGCGGGAGGCTTTCTTT. This codes for CASSYGGREAFF.

This rearrangement joins TRBV5-1 to TRBJ2-7; tentatively, D is TRBD2 (6 bases). V lost 10 bases and J lost 3, with 17 bases in between. The CDR3 has 13 residues. CDR1 and CDR2 from the germline V gene are SGHRS and YFSETQ. The CDR3 region has the DNA TGCGCCTCCGGGAGAGGGGATCACTACGAGCAGTACTTC. It specifies CASGRGDHYEQYF.

V and J are TRBV23-1 and TRBJ1-2; 9 bases are shared with TRBD1. TRBV23-1 is known as an ORF, though its function is uncertain. J gave up 3 bases and V 2 bases, and 4 bases lay outside the gene matches. CDR3 length: 15 amino acids. The CDR3 DNA reads as TGCGCCAGCAGTCAACCGGGACAGGGATACTATGGCTACACCTTC. Translation: CASSQPGQGYYGYTF.

The gene calls are TRBV5-6 and TRBJ1-6; 9 positions agree with TRBD1. Germline V gene sequence: CDR1 SGHDT, CDR2 YYEEEE. CDR3 size: 14 residues. V gave up 4 bases and J gave up 9 bases; unmatched junction bases: 5. The CDR3 coding sequence is TGTGCCAGCAGCACCGGGACAGGGATTTCACCCCTCCACTTT. It yields the protein CASSTGTGISPLHF.

This chain uses TRBV5-6 with TRBJ1-1; 7 bases align to TRBD1. Germline CDR1 and CDR2: SGHDT and YYEEEE. J lost 6 bases, V lost 4 bases, and 9 bases had no gene match. CDR3 length equals 14 residues. The CDR3 region has the DNA TGTGCCAGCAGCCCAACAGGGGTCCCCGCTGAAGCTTTCTTT. Amino acids: CASSPTGVPAEAFF.

V usage is TRBV9 and J usage is TRBJ1-6, with D perhaps matching TRBD1 (6 bases). With 4 bases removed from V and 9 bases from J, the gap between germline ends came to 17 bases. The CDR3 is 15 amino acids. Per the germline V gene, CDR1 is SGDLS and CDR2 is YYNGEE. This CDR3 reads CASSLHDRTGSPLHF. The CDR3, as DNA: TGTGCCAGCAGCCTCCACGACAGGACGGGTTCACCCCTCCACTTT.

This chain links TRBV27 with TRBJ1-1; D is ambiguous. The germline V gene has CDR1 MNHEY and CDR2 SMNVEV (reference sequence). V gave up 0 bases and J gave up 3 bases, with 11 bases separating them. The CDR3 consists of 15 residues. The DNA of the CDR3 is TGTGCCAGCAGTTTATCTGTCAACTCGGACACTGAAGCTTTCTTT. Translation: CASSLSVNSDTEAFF.

V and J are TRBV4-2 and TRBJ2-7; maybe TRBD1 (5 bases). The V end lost 1 base, the J end lost 1 base, and 11 bases lay between the germline ends. Germline values: CDR1 LGHNA, CDR2 YNFKEQ. This CDR3 has 15 amino acids. The CDR3: CASSQGDSTSYEQYF. In DNA, the CDR3 is TGTGCCAGCAGCCAAGGCGACAGCACGTCCTACGAGCAGTACTTC.

The chain couples TRBV12-3 or TRBV12-4 to TRBJ2-7, with TRBD2 as a possible D gene (5 bases). Trimming removed 6 bases from V and 11 bases from J, with 20 bases in between. The CDR3 spans 13 residues. CDR3 bases: TGTGCCAGCAGCCCGGGATCAATTCGAAGGAAGTACTTC. The encoded protein is CASSPGSIRRKYF.

In this sample, this clone turned up a few times. The chain is built from TRBV24-1 and TRBJ1-6, with TRBD1 as a possible D gene (5 bases). Germline CDR1 KGHDR, CDR2 SFDVKD. CDR3 length equals 15 residues. The V end was cut by 3 bases, the J end by 10 bases, with 15 bases between. CDR3 DNA: TGTGCCACCAGTGATGGGGCCTCCGCGGGATCACCCCTCCACTTT. Translation gives CATSDGASAGSPLHF.

The V gene is TRBV24-1, the J gene TRBJ2-3; D perhaps matches TRBD1 (6 bases). V shed 2 bases and J shed 9 bases, with 29 bases lying between them. Looked up from germline, CDR1 is KGHDR and CDR2 is SFDVKD. The CDR3 runs to 19 residues. The CDR3 coding sequence is TGTGCCACCAGTGATTCACGCCTCACTCTCCCAGGGGCCCTAGGGACGCAGTATTTT. Its protein is CATSDSRLTLPGALGTQYF.

The V call is TRBV4-1, the J call TRBJ2-5; 10 positions match TRBD2. V lost 4 bases, J lost 4 bases, and 12 bases stayed unmatched. CDR3 size: 17 residues. Germline lookup yields CDR1 MGHRA and CDR2 YSYEKL. The CDR3 nucleotides are TGCGCCAGCAGCCCTCCAGCGGGGGGGCCCTCCCCAGAGACCCAGTACTTC. This gives the protein CASSPPAGGPSPETQYF.

V is TRBV3-1 (or the pseudogene TRBV3-2) and J is TRBJ1-2; D may be TRBD1 (5 bases). V was shortened by 6 bases and J by 3 bases, with 14 bases between the two germline ends. Germline CDR1 and CDR2: LGHDT and YNNKEL (reference sequence). This CDR3 spans 14 amino acids. The CDR3 sequence: CASSPLGGDYGYTF. The DNA for the CDR3 is TGTGCCAGCAGTCCCCTGGGGGGGGACTATGGCTACACCTTC.

As to this clone: One end of the junction is discordant with germline, which a read error may explain. The chain employs TRBV5-4 and TRBJ2-1; 10 nucleotides align to TRBD1. CDR1 is SGHNT, CDR2 YYREEE, per germline (reference sequence). The length of the CDR3 is 14 residues. The CDR3 bases are TGTGCCAGCAGATTGGACAGGGGGGAGGATGAGCAGTTCTTC. As protein: CASRLDRGEDEQFF.